The rows below give T cell receptor beta chains drawn from one sample of a study of CD8+ T cells in alopecia areata. Measured with immunoSEQ multiplex PCR; TCRdb has only the in-frame clones, and not every one. The sample includes 150,000 to 200,000 clones, about 70% of them seen just once. The specimen comprised CD8+ T cells sorted from blood, sampled at week 0. The receptors were gathered from a human donor with alopecia areata. Both conserved end residues are part of each CDR3. The D gene is left open where the match is weak. For some rows the clone size is stated as once, few or many, or as a class when expanded; others skip it.

clone size,J gene,V gene,D gene,CDR3 DNA,CDR3 protein
-,TRBJ2-4,TRBV27,-,TGTGCCAGCAGTTTAGGCAACGATGGAAACATTCAGTACTTC,CASSLGNDGNIQYF
few,TRBJ2-2,TRBV29-1,-,TGCAGCGGCTTTTCAGGCAACACCGGGGAGCTGTTTTTT,CSGFSGNTGELFF
once,TRBJ1-6,TRBV27,-,TGTGCCAGCAGCCCCGGAGCCCTAGGGTCACCCCTCCACTTT,CASSPGALGSPLHF
few,TRBJ1-1,TRBV19,TRBD1,TGTGCCAGCACCAGGGGGCCCTCGGGCATGACTGAAGCTTTCTTT,CASTRGPSGMTEAFF
-,TRBJ2-3,TRBV4-2,-,TGTGCCAGCAGCCAAGTCGAGTCCCTCCTCACAGATACGCAGTATTTT,CASSQVESLLTDTQYF
-,TRBJ2-3,TRBV7-9,-,TGTGCCAGCAGCCAAGCGGTAGTGCAGTATTTT,CASSQAVVQYF
-,TRBJ1-1,TRBV7-6,TRBD1,TGTGCCAGCAGCACATCGGGACAGCGGAACACTGAAGCTTTCTTT,CASSTSGQRNTEAFF
-,TRBJ2-2,TRBV15,TRBD2,TGTGCCACCCTCCTGGGGGGGACCGGGGAGCTGTTTTTT,CATLLGGTGELFF
-,TRBJ1-1,TRBV5-6,-,TGTGCCAGCAGCTTTGGTCTGAACACTGAAGCTTTCTTT,CASSFGLNTEAFF
few,TRBJ2-7,TRBV27,-,TGTGCCAGCAGTTCGCACGTCACAGGAACTCCCTACGAGCAGTACTTC,CASSSHVTGTPYEQYF
once,TRBJ1-2,TRBV4-1,TRBD1,TGCGCCAGCAGCCAAGATCCCCTCGGACAGGGGAACTATGGCTACACCTTC,CASSQDPLGQGNYGYTF
-,TRBJ2-2,TRBV6-5,-,TGTGCCAGCAGTTTGGGGACCTTGAACACCGGGGAGCTGTTTTTT,CASSLGTLNTGELFF
-,TRBJ1-6,TRBV7-2,-,TGTGCCAGCAGCTTAACGGTCGATTCACCCCTCCACTTT,CASSLTVDSPLHF
-,TRBJ1-4,TRBV27,-,TGTGCCAGCAGTGTACAGGGACGGGGTGAAAAACTGTTTTTT,CASSVQGRGEKLFF
once,TRBJ2-2,TRBV9,-,TGTGCCAGCAGCCCCGGGGGGCGTTGGGAGCTGTTTTTT,CASSPGGRWELFF
few,TRBJ1-2,TRBV27,-,TGTGCCAGCAGTCTCAGGGCCTCCTACTATGGCTACACCTTC,CASSLRASYYGYTF
-,TRBJ2-1,TRBV15,TRBD2,TGTGCCACCAGCACCGGGGGGGCGGATGAGCAGTTCTTC,CATSTGGADEQFF